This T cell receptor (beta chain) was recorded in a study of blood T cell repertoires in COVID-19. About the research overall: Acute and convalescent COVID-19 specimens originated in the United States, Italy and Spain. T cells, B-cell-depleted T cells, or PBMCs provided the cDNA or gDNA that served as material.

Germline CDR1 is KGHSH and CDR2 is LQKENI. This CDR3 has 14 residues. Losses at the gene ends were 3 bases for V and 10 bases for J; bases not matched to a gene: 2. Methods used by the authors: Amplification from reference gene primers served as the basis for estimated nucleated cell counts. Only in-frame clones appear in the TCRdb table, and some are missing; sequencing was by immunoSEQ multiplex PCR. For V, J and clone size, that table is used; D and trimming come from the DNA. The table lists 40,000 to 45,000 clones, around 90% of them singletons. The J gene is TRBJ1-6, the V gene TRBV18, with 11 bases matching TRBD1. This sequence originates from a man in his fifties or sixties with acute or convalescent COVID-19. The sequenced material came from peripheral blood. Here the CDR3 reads CASSPGTGGSPLHF. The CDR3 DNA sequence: TGTGCCAGCTCACCTGGGACAGGGGGATCACCCCTCCACTTT.